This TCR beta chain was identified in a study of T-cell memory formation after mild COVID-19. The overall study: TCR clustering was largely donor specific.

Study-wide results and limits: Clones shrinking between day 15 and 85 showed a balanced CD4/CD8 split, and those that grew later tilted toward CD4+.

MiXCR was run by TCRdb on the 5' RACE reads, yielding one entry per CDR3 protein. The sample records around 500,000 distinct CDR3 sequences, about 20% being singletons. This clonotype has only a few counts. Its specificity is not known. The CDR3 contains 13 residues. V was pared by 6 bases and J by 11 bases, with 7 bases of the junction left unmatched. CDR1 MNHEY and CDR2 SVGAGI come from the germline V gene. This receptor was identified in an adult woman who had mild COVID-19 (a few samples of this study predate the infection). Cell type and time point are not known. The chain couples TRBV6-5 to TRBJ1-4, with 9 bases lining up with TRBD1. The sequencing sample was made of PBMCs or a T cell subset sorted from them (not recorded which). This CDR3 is CASSRRTGEKLFF. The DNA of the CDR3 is TGTGCCAGCAGCCGACGGACAGGGGAGAAACTGTTTTTT.